This entry concerns a single T cell receptor beta chain. Its matching antigen is unknown. The repertoire was sequenced with immunoSEQ multiplex PCR; TCRdb's copy has only in-frame clones and lacks some. The sample carries 25,000 to 30,000 clones, less than 80% recorded once. This sample was included in a study of PD-1 blockade in classical Hodgkin lymphoma. Study-level results: There was a significant rise in CD4+ TCR diversity by C4D1, with no such rise for CD8+. Newly diagnosed and completely responding patients shared comparable baseline diversity.

In every patient, relapse followed autologous stem cell transplantation, while exposure to brentuximab vedotin differed. Under best response, outcomes were complete response, partial response or progressive disease. After removal of 5 bases from V and 4 bases from J, the junction contained 16 bases not matched to a gene. In germline, CDR1 is SEHNR, CDR2 FQNEAQ (reference sequence). The CDR3 runs 17 residues. The clonotype comes from a human donor with classical Hodgkin lymphoma. The rearrangement joins TRBV7-9 to TRBJ1-2; 7 nucleotides match TRBD1. Specimen: peripheral blood mononuclear cells (PBMCs), collected before the second cycle of nivolumab. The CDR3 sequence is CASSQGQGVGVGYGYTF. The CDR3 DNA sequence: TGTGCCAGCAGCCAAGGTCAGGGGGTAGGCGTTGGCTATGGCTACACCTTC.